The clone carrying this TCR beta chain has more than one count but fewer than ten. Its matching antigen is unknown. The PCR had 60 Vbeta and 13 Jbeta primers. TCRdb keeps only in-frame clones here, not all; method: immunoSEQ multiplex PCR. The sample has 100,000 to 150,000 clones, approximately 10% seen once. These data belong to a study of cytomegalovirus exposure and HLA in healthy donors. Healthy bone marrow donors formed the donor group. Study-wide points: There were a few CMV-associated chains whose specificity for CMV antigens was confirmed in vitro. A link between a missense DCLRE1C variant and TCR beta V- and J-gene trimming emerged from a later analysis. Fewer N-insertions than the approximately 700-donor mean were reportedly shown by an Asian-associated ancestry cluster in a later analysis.

Looked up from germline, CDR1 is SGHNT and CDR2 is YYREEE (reference sequence). J lost 7 bases, V lost 1 base, and 5 bases had no gene match. This CDR3 region has 15 residues. The sequence was collected from a woman aged 40 to 50 in good health and CMV-seropositive. The source material was PBMCs. The chain is built from TRBV5-4 and TRBJ2-1; 10 bases agree with TRBD2. The CDR3 DNA reads TGTGCCAGCAGCTTGACTAGCGGGGCCGAGAATGAGCAGTTCTTC. Translated, it gives CASSLTSGAENEQFF.